The rows below give T cell receptor beta chains drawn from one sample of a study of T cells in Graves' hyperthyroidism and ophthalmopathy. MiXCR was run by TCRdb on the multiplex PCR reads, yielding one entry per CDR3 protein. The profile covers roughly 360,000 distinct CDR3 sequences, with about 13% appearing a single time and about a fifth taken by the ten largest. Material for sequencing was blood. Receptors originate from a man younger than 45 with Graves' hyperthyroidism that later progressed to Graves' ophthalmopathy. Each CDR3 is given with its conserved first and last residue. Fields, in order: V gene, J gene, CDR3 protein.

TRBV18	TRBJ1-1	CASSPRDMGLNTEAFF
TRBV28	TRBJ1-4	CASSQTRTNEKLFF
TRBV29-1	TRBJ2-3	CSVRPADTQYF
TRBV3-1	TRBJ1-1	CASSQKLTVGTEAFF
TRBV7-9	TRBJ2-1	CASSSTSGGIYNEQFF
TRBV5-1	TRBJ1-2	CASSPFDRKVTYGYTF
TRBV4-1	TRBJ2-1	CASSPLLIVMNEQFF
TRBV5-1	TRBJ2-7	CASSYTGGVLSYEQYF
TRBV6-1	TRBJ2-7	CASNLDRDYEQYF
TRBV12-3/TRBV12-4	TRBJ2-3	CASSRQGRGTDTQYF
TRBV5-1	TRBJ1-5	CASSPGAGNNQPQHF
TRBV11-2	TRBJ2-2	CASSLSGVKNGGELFF